The 5 T cell receptor beta chains in this list originate from one sample, sequenced in a study of blood T cell repertoires in COVID-19. Sequenced by immunoSEQ multiplex PCR; TCRdb stores in-frame clones only, minus some. The profile covers around 300,000 clones, with roughly 88% appearing a single time and about 3% taken by the ten largest. Sequences were obtained from peripheral blood. Receptor source: a woman aged 25 to 39 with active or convalescent COVID-19.

This chain links TRBV5-4 with TRBJ2-7; possible D gene TRBD2, 6 bases. CDR3 length equals 16 residues. V dropped 0 bases and J dropped 2 bases, with 15 bases sitting between them. CDR1 and CDR2 from the germline V gene are SGHNT and YYREEE (reference sequence). The CDR3 nucleotides are TGTGCCAGCAGCTTGGGGGGCCCGGGACTGACCTACGAGCAGTACTTC. This translates into CASSLGGPGLTYEQYF. Full variable domain (outside the CDR3, taken from reference TRBV5-4 and TRBJ2-7): ETGVTQSPTHLIKTRGQQVTLRCSSQSGHNTVSWYQQALGQGPQFIFQYYREEENGRGNFPPRFSGLQFPNYSSELNVNALELDDSALYLCASSLGGPGLTYEQYFGPGTRLTVT.

The chain is built from TRBV30 and TRBJ1-6; a weak D match, TRBD1 (5 bases). V was pared by 3 bases and J by 4 bases, with 13 bases between. Germline values: CDR1 GTSNPN, CDR2 SVGIG (reference sequence). This CDR3 comprises 15 residues. The CDR3 protein is CAWSGTGAYNSPLHF. The CDR3 DNA reads TGTGCCTGGAGCGGGACGGGAGCTTATAATTCACCCCTCCACTTT.

This clone was recorded a few times. The chain has TRBV7-8 and TRBJ1-5; 7 bases align to TRBD1. After removal of 4 bases from V and 5 bases from J, the junction contained 2 bases not matched to a gene. This CDR3 is 13 amino acids long. Per germline, CDR1 SGHVS and CDR2 FQNEAQ. The CDR3 sequence: CASSSDRDQPQHF. For the CDR3, the DNA is TGTGCCAGCAGCTCCGACAGGGATCAGCCCCAGCATTTT.

The chain uses TRBV6-5 and TRBJ2-2; D is ambiguous. CDR3 length: 14 residues. Trimming took off 2 bases at V and 3 bases at J, with 7 bases between the two ends. From germline, CDR1 is MNHEY and CDR2 SVGAGI. The CDR3 bases are TGTGCCAGCAGTTACGGTGGAGACACCGGGGAGCTGTTTTTT. Translating it yields CASSYGGDTGELFF.

This chain uses TRBV11-2 with TRBJ1-5; perhaps TRBD1 as D (5 bases). Trimming pared 5 bases from V and 4 bases from J, leaving 21 bases between. Looked up from germline, CDR1 is SGHAT and CDR2 is FQNNGV. The CDR3 has 17 amino acids. Here the CDR3 DNA reads TGTGCCAGCAGCCCTGGGGGGACCTCCAGAGTTAATCAGCCCCAGCATTTT. As protein: CASSPGGTSRVNQPQHF.